This T cell receptor (beta chain) was found in a study of blood T cell dynamics during melanoma immunotherapy. The wider study: First-line therapy was either pembrolizumab or nivolumab with ipilimumab for metastatic melanoma. Study observations and caveats: It remained unknown if the driving T cell clones were melanoma-specific.

The time point was: pre-treatment baseline. Blood was drawn before treatment and at week 3 after checkpoint blockade. Apart from a couple of fast progressors, RECIST 1.1 response was judged 12 weeks post-infusion. Trimming took 1 base from V and 3 from J, leaving 9 bases between them. CDR1 SGHTA and CDR2 FQGNSA come from the germline V gene. There are 14 residues in the CDR3. In the case of this clone: The antigen is unknown.

Generated by immunoSEQ multiplex PCR, the TCRdb table keeps only in-frame clones and is missing some. Of tens of thousands of clones in the sample, around 92% are singletons; the top ten hold roughly 1.2%. The V gene is TRBV7-2, the J gene TRBJ1-1; the D is unclear. Material: blood, obtained from a patient treated with checkpoint blockade. The sequence was collected from a human donor with melanoma. CDR3 sequence (DNA): TGTGCCAGCAGCTTAGGATGGGGTTACACTGAAGCTTTCTTT. Its translation is CASSLGWGYTEAFF.